The present T cell receptor (beta chain) was sequenced within a study of blood T cells in healthy people across ages. Whole-study results and caveats: Long-lived donors exceeded aged donors in naive CD4+ cells and diversity.

The CDR3 length is 11 residues. Per germline, CDR1 SGHTA and CDR2 FQGNSA. Trimming pared 0 bases from V and 15 bases from J, leaving 9 bases between. Isolation of PBMCs gave at least 7 million cells per sample. Samples each had at least 5.5 micrograms of total RNA extracted. Alongside a J-beta primer mix, a sample-barcoded 5' primer served in a second PCR lasting about 6 to 12 cycles. Each cDNA molecule was tagged by a template-switch adaptor that had 12 random nucleotides. Via MiXCR, TCRdb re-called the 5' RACE reads, giving one row per CDR3 protein. The sample has 780,000 or so distinct CDR3 sequences, approximately 25% seen once; the top ten hold under 4.5%. This clonotype came up a few times. Its antigen is as yet unknown. The sample also formed part of further work on T cells of mothers and their children.

This receptor was taken from a boy between 10 and 17 years old in good health. The sample was blood. This chain connects TRBV7-2 to TRBJ2-4; D not resolved. CDR3 coding DNA: TGTGCCAGCAGCTTAGCCGGTCTTTGGTACTTC. This sequence encodes CASSLAGLWYF.